These T cell receptor beta chains were read from a single sample in a study of T cell repertoires in cytomegalovirus infection. For these TCRs, the target antigens are not known. Each CDR3 protein is one row after TCRdb ran MiXCR on the reads. The table includes around 540,000 distinct CDR3 sequences, 30% to 35% detected once. Sequenced here: cultured PBMCs, sampled from culture after CMV antigen stimulation. Source of these receptors: a human donor in good health (CMV status not recorded). Some clones in this sample may be carry-over from other donors' samples. The CDR3 runs from the conserved cysteine through the conserved F or W. Fields, in order: CDR3 length, clone size, D gene, J gene, V gene, CDR3 DNA, CDR3 protein. A D gene is named only where the DNA matches it firmly. Clone size, where shown, is once, few, many, or a class for clones that have expanded.

CDR3 length: 13; clone size: -; D gene: -; J gene: TRBJ1-3; V gene: TRBV20-1; CDR3 DNA: TGCAGTGCTAGAGGGGCGTCTGGAAACACCATATATTTT; CDR3 protein: CSARGASGNTIYF
CDR3 length: 17; clone size: -; D gene: TRBD2; J gene: TRBJ2-5; V gene: TRBV12-3/TRBV12-4; CDR3 DNA: TGTGCCAGCAGTTTAGGGGTTGTAGCGGGTTACCAAGAGACCCAGTACTTC; CDR3 protein: CASSLGVVAGYQETQYF
CDR3 length: 17; clone size: -; D gene: -; J gene: TRBJ2-2; V gene: TRBV23-1; CDR3 DNA: TGCGCCAGCAGTCAATGCAACCGGCGGGTAATCACCGGGGAGCTGTTTTTT; CDR3 protein: CASSQCNRRVITGELFF
CDR3 length: 12; clone size: -; D gene: -; J gene: TRBJ1-5; V gene: TRBV5-1; CDR3 DNA: TGCGCCAGCAGCCCGGACGGGCAGCCCCAGCATTTT; CDR3 protein: CASSPDGQPQHF
CDR3 length: 12; clone size: few; D gene: -; J gene: TRBJ2-3; V gene: TRBV6-1; CDR3 DNA: TGTGCCAGCACATCCCAGACAGATACGCAGTATTTT; CDR3 protein: CASTSQTDTQYF
CDR3 length: 12; clone size: -; D gene: -; J gene: TRBJ1-2; V gene: TRBV19; CDR3 DNA: TGTGCCAGTAGCTACGCGATGTATGGCTACACCTTC; CDR3 protein: CASSYAMYGYTF
CDR3 length: 11; clone size: once; D gene: -; J gene: TRBJ1-2; V gene: TRBV13; CDR3 DNA: TGTGCCAGCAGCCGGAGGTATGGCTACACCTTC; CDR3 protein: CASSRRYGYTF
CDR3 length: 13; clone size: once; D gene: -; J gene: TRBJ2-1; V gene: TRBV29-1; CDR3 DNA: TGCAGCGTTCCCCGGGGGCAGTACAATGAGCAGTTCTTC; CDR3 protein: CSVPRGQYNEQFF
CDR3 length: 11; clone size: few; D gene: -; J gene: TRBJ1-3; V gene: TRBV10-3; CDR3 DNA: TGTGCCATCGGATCTGGAAACACCATATATTTT; CDR3 protein: CAIGSGNTIYF
CDR3 length: 16; clone size: few; D gene: -; J gene: TRBJ2-3; V gene: TRBV7-3; CDR3 DNA: TGTGCCAGCAGCTTAGATCGCGGACCCAGCACAGATACGCAGTATTTT; CDR3 protein: CASSLDRGPSTDTQYF